The 2 T cell receptor beta chains given below trace back to one sample, sequenced in a study of regulatory T cells in long-lasting Graves disease. Assembly of TCR beta libraries relied on iRepertoire HTBI primers together with Arm-PCR of CDR3 regions. In TCRdb, the multiplex PCR reads were re-called with MiXCR into one record per CDR3 protein. The data show about 470,000 distinct CDR3 sequences, 20% to 25% seen once. As for time point: persistent/refractory GD, antithyroid drugs over 5 years with positive TRAb. Isolated PBMC RNA provided the starting material for the TCR library. The source was peripheral blood mononuclear cells (PBMCs), collected when the disease was refractory, from a patient treated with antithyroid drugs. The receptors were sampled from a female donor with Graves disease.

This clonotype was counted ten times or more. The V call is TRBV28, the J call TRBJ1-2, with D maybe TRBD1 (5 bases). Trimming removed 6 bases at V and 0 bases at J, with 8 bases between. CDR1 MDHEN and CDR2 SYDVKM come from the germline V gene. The CDR3 has 13 residues. The chain's CDR3 is CASRDTTNYGYTF. The CDR3, as DNA: TGTGCCAGCAGGGACACAACTAACTATGGCTACACCTTC.

This clonotype came up many times. The rearrangement joins TRBV12-3 or TRBV12-4 to TRBJ1-1; 7 nucleotides match TRBD1. The CDR3 totals 15 residues. The V and J ends lost 5 bases and 4 bases, in that order; junction bases with no gene match: 10. In DNA, the CDR3 is TGTGCCAGCAGTCCAAATAAGGGACAGTTCACTGAAGCTTTCTTT. Its protein product is CASSPNKGQFTEAFF.